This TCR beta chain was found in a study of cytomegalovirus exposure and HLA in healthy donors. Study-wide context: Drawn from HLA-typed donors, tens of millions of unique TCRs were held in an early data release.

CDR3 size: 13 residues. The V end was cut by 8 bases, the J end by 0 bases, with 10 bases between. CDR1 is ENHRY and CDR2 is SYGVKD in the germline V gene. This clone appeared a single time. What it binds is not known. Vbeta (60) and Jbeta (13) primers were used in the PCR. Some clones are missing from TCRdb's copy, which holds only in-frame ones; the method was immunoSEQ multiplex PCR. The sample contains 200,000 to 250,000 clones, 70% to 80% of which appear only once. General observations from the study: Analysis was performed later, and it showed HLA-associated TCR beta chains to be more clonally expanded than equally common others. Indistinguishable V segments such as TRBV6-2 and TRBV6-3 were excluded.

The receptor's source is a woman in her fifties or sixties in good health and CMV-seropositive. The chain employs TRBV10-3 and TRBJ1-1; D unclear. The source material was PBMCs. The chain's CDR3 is CAIAAQLNTEAFF. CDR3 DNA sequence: TGTGCCATCGCGGCCCAATTGAACACTGAAGCTTTCTTT.